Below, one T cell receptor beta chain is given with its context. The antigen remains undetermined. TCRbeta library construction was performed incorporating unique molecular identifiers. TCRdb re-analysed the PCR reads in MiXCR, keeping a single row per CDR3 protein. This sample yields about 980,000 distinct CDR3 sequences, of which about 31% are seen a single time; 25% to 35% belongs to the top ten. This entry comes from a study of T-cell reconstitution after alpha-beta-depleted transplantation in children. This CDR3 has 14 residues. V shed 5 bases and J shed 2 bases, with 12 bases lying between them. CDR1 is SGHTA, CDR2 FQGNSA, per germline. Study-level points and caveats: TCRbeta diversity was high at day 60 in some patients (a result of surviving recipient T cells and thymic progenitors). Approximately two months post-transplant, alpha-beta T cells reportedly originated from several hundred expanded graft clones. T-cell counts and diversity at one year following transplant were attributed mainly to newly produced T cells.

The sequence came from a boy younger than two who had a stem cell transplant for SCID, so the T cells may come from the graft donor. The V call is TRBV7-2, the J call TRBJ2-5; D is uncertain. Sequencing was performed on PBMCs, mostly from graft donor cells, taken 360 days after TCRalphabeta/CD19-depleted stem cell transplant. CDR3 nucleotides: TGTGCCAGCAGCCCGCCCGGGCCGCAAGAGACCCAGTACTTC. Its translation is CASSPPGPQETQYF.